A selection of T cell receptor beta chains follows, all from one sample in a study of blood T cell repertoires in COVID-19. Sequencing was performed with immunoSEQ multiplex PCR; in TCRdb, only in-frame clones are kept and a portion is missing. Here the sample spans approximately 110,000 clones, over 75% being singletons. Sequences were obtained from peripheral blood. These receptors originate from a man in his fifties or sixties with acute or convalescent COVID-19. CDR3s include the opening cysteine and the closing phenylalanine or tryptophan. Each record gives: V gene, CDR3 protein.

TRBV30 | CAWSQYQETQYF
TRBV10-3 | CAISESGGQQETQYF
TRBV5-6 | CASSFGGMEGYSYEQYF
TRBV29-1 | CSVGQFDSPGETQYF
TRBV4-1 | CASSQRSSAVTGGPYNEQFF
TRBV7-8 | CASSFSASGREAQYF
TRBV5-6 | CASSPHRGTYYGYTF
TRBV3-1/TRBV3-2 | CASSQGRGSGNTIYF
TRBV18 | CASSSLAGDTDTQYF
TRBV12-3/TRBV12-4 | CASSTGIIAEAFF
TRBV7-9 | CASSPTGGANTGELFF
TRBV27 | CASSRRQDSYEQYF
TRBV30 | CAWSIQGETQYF
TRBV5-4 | CASSFFSGGGGNQPQHF
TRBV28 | CASSLQGVNDEQYF
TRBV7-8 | CASSLEVLAGSYEQYF
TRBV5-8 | CASRPRGSYEQYF
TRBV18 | CASSAGGNQPQHF
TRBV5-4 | CASSLGALSNIQYF
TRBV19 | CASSIIGVNTEAFF
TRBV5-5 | CASSLLQHRVYTF
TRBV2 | CASSGEVGGNQPQHF
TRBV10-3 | CAISELGQGDSPLHF
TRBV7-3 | CASSEMGGYPGELFF
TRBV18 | CASSLYPEGADYGYTF
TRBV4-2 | CASSPGLAGEETEQFF
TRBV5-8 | CASSLGQGADQPQHF
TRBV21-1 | CASGQGLAKNIQYF
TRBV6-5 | CASSYYQGNEQYF
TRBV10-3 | CAIRKGQEDTIYF
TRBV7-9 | CASSFGLAGGSSYNEQFF
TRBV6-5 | CASKGTNNSPLHF
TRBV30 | CAWSEGIGETQYF
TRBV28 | CASSLGTVYTNGYTF
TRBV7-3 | CASSLTSGGVDTQYF
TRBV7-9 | CASSPPGGTGELFF
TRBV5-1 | CASSWAGTYTDTQYF
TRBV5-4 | CASSRGGLRTYTGELFF
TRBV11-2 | CASSLQLAGDHEQYF
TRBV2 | CASRDQGIQPQHF
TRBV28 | CASSYHTPTGPTLHF
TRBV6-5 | CASTLYQETQYF
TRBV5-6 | CASIMTRGSILF
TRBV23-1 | CASSQSTTGLLKETQYF